This T cell receptor (beta chain) is from a study of shared clonotypes between healthy human individuals. V shed 5 bases, J shed 4 bases, and the junction held 12 bases outside the gene matches. This CDR3 has 16 amino acids. CDR1 is MDHEN and CDR2 is SYDVKM in the germline V gene. Assay: immunoSEQ multiplex PCR; the TCRdb copy retains only in-frame clones and omits some. The sample lists approximately 2,300,000 clones; 85% to 95% were seen once. This clone has a count of ten or more. Sequencing used naive CD4+ T cells from PBMCs. Subset specified: CD45RA+ positively selected. The origin of this receptor is a man aged 18 to 30 in good health. Some clones in this sample may be carry-over from other donors' samples. J is TRBJ2-7 and V is TRBV28; TRBD1 matches at 9 bases. The CDR3 region has the DNA TGTGCCAGCAGTCCTCAACTAGGACAGGGGAAGTACGAGCAGTACTTC. This translates into CASSPQLGQGKYEQYF.